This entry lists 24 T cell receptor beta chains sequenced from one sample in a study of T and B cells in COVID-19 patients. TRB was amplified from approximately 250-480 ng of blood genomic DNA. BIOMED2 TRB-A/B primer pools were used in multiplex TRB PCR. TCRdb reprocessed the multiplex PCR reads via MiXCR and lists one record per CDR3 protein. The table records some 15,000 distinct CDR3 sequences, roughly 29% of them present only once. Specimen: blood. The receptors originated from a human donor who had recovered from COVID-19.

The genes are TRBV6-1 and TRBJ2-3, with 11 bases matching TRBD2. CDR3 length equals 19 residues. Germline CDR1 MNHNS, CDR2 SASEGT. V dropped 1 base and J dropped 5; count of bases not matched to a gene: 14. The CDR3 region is CASSEEALAGGGHRDTQYF. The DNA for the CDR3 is TGTGCCAGCAGTGAAGAGGCGCTAGCGGGGGGCGGTCACAGAGATACGCAGTATTTT.

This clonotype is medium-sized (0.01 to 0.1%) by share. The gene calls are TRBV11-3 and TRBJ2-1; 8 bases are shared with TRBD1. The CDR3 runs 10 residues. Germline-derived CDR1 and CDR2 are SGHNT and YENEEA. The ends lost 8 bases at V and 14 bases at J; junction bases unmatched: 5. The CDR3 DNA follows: TGTGCCAGCGAACAGGGGGTCAAGTTCTTC. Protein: CASEQGVKFF.

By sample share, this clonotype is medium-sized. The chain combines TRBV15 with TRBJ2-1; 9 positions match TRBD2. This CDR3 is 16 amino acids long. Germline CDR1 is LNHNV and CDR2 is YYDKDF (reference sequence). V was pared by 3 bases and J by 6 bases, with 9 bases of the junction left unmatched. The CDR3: CATSRGSGSGGNEQFF. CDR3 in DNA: TGTGCCACCAGCAGGGGTAGCGGGAGTGGAGGCAATGAGCAGTTCTTC.

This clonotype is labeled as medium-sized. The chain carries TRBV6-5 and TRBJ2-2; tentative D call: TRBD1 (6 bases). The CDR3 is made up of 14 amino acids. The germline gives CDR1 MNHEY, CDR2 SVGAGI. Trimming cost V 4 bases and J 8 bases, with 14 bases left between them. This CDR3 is CASSFTGGQGELFF. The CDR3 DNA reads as TGTGCCAGCAGTTTTACAGGTGGACAGGGGGAGCTGTTTTTT.

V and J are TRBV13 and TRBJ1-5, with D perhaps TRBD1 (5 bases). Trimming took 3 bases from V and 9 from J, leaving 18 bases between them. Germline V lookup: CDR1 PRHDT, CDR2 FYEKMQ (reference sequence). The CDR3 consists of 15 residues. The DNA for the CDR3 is TGTGCCAGCAGCTTGGGCTTAGGGGTTCAAGGGCCCCAGCATTTT. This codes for CASSLGLGVQGPQHF. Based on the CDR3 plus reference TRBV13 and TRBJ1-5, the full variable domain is AAGVIQSPRHLIKEKRETATLKCYPIPRHDTVYWYQQGPGQDPQFLISFYEKMQSDKGSIPDRFSAQQFSDYHSELNMSSLELGDSALYFCASSLGLGVQGPQHFGDGTRLSIL.

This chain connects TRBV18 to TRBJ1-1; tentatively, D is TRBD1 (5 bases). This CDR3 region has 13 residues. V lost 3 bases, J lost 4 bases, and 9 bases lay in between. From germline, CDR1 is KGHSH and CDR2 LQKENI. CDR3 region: CASSPRGGTEAFF. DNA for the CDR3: TGTGCCAGCTCACCTCGCGGGGGCACTGAAGCTTTCTTT.

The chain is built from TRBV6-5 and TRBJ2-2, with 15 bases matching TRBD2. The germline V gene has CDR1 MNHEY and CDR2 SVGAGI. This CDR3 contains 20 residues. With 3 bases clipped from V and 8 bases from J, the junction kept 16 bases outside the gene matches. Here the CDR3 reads CASSYSIARTSGGARGELFF. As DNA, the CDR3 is TGTGCCAGCAGTTATTCCATCGCGCGGACTAGCGGGGGGGCTAGGGGGGAGCTGTTTTTT.

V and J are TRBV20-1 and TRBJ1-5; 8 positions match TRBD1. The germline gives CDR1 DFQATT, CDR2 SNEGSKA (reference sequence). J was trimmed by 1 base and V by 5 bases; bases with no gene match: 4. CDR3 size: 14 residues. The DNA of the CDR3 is TGCAGTGCTCTGGACAGGGCAAGCAATCAGCCCCAGCATTTT. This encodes CSALDRASNQPQHF.

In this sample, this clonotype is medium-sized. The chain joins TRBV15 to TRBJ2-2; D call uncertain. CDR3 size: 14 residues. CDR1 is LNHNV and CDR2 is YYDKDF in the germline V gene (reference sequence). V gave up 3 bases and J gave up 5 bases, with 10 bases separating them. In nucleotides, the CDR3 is TGTGCCACCAGCAGCCCCGTGAGGACCGGGGAGCTGTTTTTT. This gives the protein CATSSPVRTGELFF.

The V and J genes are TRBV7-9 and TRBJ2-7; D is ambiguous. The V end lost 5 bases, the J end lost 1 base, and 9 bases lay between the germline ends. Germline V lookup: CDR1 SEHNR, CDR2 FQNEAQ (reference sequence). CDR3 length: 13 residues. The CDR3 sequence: CASSISESYEQYF. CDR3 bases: TGTGCCAGCAGCATCAGTGAGTCCTACGAGCAGTACTTC. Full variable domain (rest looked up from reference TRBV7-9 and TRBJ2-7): DTGVSQNPRHKITKRGQNVTFRCDPISEHNRLYWYRQTLGQGPEFLTYFQNEAQLEKSRLLSDRFSAERPKGSFSTLEIQRTEQGDSAMYLCASSISESYEQYFGPGTRLTVT.

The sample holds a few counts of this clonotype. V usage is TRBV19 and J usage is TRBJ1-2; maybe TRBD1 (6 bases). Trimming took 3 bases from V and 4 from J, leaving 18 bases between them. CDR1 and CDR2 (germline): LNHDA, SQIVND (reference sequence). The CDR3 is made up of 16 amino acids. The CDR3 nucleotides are TGTGCCAGTAGTATTGTTGGACAGCTACTGGGCTATGGCTACACCTTC. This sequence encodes CASSIVGQLLGYGYTF.

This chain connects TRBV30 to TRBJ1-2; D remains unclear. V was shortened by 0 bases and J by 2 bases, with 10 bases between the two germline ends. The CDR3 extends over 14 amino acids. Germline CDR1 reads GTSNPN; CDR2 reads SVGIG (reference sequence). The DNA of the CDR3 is TGTGCCTGGAGTGTACTGGGGAGGAACTATGGCTACACCTTC. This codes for CAWSVLGRNYGYTF.

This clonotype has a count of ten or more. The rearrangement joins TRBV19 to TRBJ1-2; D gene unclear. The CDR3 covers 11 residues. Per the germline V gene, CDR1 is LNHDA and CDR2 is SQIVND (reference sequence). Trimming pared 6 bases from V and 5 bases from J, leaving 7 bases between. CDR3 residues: CASRSGYGYTF. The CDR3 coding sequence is TGTGCCAGTAGAAGCGGGTATGGCTACACCTTC.

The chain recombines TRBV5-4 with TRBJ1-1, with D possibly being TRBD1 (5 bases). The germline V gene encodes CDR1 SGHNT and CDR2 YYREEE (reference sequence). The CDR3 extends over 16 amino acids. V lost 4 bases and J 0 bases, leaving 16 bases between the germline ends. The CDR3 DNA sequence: TGTGCCAGCAGCCCCCGACCCCGGGGCGTGAACACTGAAGCTTTCTTT. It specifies CASSPRPRGVNTEAFF. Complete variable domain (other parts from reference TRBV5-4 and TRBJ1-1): ETGVTQSPTHLIKTRGQQVTLRCSSQSGHNTVSWYQQALGQGPQFIFQYYREEENGRGNFPPRFSGLQFPNYSSELNVNALELDDSALYLCASSPRPRGVNTEAFFGQGTRLTVV.

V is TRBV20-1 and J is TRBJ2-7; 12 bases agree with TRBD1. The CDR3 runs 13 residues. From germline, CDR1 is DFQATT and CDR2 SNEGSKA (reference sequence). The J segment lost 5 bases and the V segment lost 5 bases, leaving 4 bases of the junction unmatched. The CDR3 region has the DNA TGCAGTGCTTCGGGACAGGGGGCCCACGAGCAGTACTTC. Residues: CSASGQGAHEQYF.

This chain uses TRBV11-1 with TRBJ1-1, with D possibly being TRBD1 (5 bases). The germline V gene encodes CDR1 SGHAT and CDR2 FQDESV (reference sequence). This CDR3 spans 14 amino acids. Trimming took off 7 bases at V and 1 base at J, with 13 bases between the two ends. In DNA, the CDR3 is TGTGCCAGCAAAGAAAGTGGGACGAACACTGAAGCTTTCTTT. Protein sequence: CASKESGTNTEAFF.

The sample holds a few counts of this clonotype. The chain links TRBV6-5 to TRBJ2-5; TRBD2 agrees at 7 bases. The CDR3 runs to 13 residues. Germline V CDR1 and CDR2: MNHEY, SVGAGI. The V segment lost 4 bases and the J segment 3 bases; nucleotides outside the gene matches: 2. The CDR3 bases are TGTGCCAGCAGTTGGGCGGGGGAAGAGACCCAGTACTTC. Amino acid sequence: CASSWAGEETQYF.

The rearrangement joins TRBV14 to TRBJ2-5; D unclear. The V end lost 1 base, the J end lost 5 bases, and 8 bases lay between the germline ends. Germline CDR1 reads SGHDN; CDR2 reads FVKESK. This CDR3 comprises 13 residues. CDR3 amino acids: CASSQASRETQYF. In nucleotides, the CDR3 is TGTGCCAGCAGCCAAGCATCTAGGGAGACCCAGTACTTC.

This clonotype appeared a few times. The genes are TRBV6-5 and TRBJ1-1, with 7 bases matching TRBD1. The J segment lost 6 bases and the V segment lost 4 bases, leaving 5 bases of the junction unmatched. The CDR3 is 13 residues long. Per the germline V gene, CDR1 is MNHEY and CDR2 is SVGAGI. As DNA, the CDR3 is TGTGCCAGCAGTTTGGACAGGCGCTCTGAAGCTTTCTTT. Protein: CASSLDRRSEAFF.

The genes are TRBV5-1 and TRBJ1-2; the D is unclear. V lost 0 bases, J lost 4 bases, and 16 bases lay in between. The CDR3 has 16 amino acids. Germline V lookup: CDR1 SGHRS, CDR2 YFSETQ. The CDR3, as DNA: TGCGCCAGCAGCTTGGTCCGCGGGAGTCAAGGCTATGGCTACACCTTC. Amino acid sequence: CASSLVRGSQGYGYTF.

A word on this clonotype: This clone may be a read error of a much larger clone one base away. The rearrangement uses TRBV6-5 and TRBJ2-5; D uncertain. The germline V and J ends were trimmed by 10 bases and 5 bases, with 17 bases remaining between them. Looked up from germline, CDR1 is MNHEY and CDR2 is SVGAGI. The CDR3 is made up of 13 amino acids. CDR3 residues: CAISPPELETQYF. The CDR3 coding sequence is TGTGCCATCAGCCCCCCGGAACTTGAGACCCAGTACTTC.

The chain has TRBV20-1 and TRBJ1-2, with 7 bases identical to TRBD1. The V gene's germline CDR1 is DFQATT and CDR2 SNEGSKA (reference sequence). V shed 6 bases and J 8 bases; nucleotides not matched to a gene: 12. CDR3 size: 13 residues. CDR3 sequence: CSAVTGNRLGYTF. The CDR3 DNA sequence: TGCAGTGCCGTGACAGGGAATCGGCTCGGCTACACCTTC.

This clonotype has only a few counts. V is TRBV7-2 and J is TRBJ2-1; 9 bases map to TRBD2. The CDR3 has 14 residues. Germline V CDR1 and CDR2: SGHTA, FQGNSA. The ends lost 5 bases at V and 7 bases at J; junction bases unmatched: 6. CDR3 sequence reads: CASSQALAGNEQFF. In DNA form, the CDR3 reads TGTGCCAGCAGCCAAGCCCTAGCGGGGAATGAGCAGTTCTTC.

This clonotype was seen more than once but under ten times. For the CDR3, the DNA is TGTGCCAGCAGCTTCGGAATCTTCTACGAGCAGTACTTC. It codes for CASSFGIFYEQYF. The chain employs TRBV13 and TRBJ2-7, with D unclear. Germline V lookup: CDR1 PRHDT, CDR2 FYEKMQ (reference sequence). The V end lost 3 bases, the J end lost 3 bases, and 9 bases lay between the germline ends. The CDR3 has 13 residues.